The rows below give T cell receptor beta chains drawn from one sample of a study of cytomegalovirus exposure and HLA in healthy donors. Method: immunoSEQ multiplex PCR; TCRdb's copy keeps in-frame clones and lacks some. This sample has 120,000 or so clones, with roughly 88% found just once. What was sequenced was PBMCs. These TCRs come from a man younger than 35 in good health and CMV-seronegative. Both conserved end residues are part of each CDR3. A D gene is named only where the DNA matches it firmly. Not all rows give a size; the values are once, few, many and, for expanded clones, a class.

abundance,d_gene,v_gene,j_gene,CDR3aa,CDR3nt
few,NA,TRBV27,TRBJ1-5,CASSYQGHQPQHF,TGTGCCAGCAGTTACCAGGGTCATCAGCCCCAGCATTTT
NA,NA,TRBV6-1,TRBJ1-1,CASSTGSATEAFF,TGTGCCAGCAGCACAGGGTCGGCCACTGAAGCTTTCTTT
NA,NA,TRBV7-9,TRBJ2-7,CASSMTVSYEQYF,TGTGCCAGCAGCATGACAGTCTCCTACGAGCAGTACTTC
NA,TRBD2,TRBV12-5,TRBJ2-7,CASGSLGGAYEQYF,TGTGCTAGTGGTTCCCTCGGGGGGGCCTACGAGCAGTACTTC
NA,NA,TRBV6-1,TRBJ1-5,CASRHQGMGEPQHF,TGTGCCAGCAGGCACCAGGGGATGGGTGAGCCCCAGCATTTT
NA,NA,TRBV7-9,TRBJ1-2,CASSLPPGVGYTF,TGTGCCAGCAGCTTACCCCCAGGGGTCGGCTACACCTTC
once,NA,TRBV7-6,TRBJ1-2,CASSPRRAEETVGYGYTF,TGTGCCAGCAGCCCTAGGAGGGCGGAGGAAACTGTCGGGTATGGCTACACCTTC
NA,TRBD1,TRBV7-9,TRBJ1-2,CASLGTGDYGYTF,TGTGCCAGCCTCGGGACAGGGGACTATGGCTACACCTTC
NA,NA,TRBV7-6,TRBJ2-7,CASSPATRPVGQYF,TGTGCCAGCAGCCCCGCAACCCGCCCGGTTGGGCAGTACTTC
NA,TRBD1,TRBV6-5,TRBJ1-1,CASSYRSGGTEAFF,TGTGCCAGCAGTTACAGATCAGGGGGCACTGAAGCTTTCTTT
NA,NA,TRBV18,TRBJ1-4,CASSPGRDTTNEKLFF,TGTGCCAGCTCACCCGGTCGGGACACAACTAATGAAAAACTGTTTTTT
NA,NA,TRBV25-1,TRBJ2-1,CASSVGNEQFF,TGTGCCAGCAGTGTCGGGAATGAGCAGTTCTTC
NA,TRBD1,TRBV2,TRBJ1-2,CASSDQGAQGGYTF,TGTGCCAGCAGTGATCAGGGGGCGCAAGGCGGCTACACCTTC
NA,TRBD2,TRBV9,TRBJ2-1,CASSPTGLASDEQFF,TGTGCCAGCAGCCCGACGGGACTAGCTTCCGATGAGCAGTTCTTC
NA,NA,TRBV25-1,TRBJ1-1,CASSDNGRGANMNTEAFF,TGTGCCAGCAGTGATAATGGGCGCGGGGCAAACATGAACACTGAAGCTTTCTTT
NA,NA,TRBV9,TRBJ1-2,CASSPKLGAPNGYTF,TGTGCCAGCAGTCCAAAGCTAGGGGCGCCTAATGGCTACACCTTC
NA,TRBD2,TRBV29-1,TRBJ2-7,CSVAISRGASYEQYF,TGCAGCGTCGCAATCTCGCGGGGGGCTTCCTACGAGCAGTACTTC
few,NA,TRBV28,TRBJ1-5,CASSDPKTSSNQPQHF,TGTGCCAGCAGTGACCCGAAGACAAGTAGCAATCAGCCCCAGCATTTT
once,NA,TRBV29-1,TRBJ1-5,CSAVTADGGSNQPQHF,TGCAGCGCGGTCACTGCCGACGGCGGTAGCAATCAGCCCCAGCATTTT
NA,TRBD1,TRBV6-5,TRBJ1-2,CASRSEATGWGYTF,TGTGCCAGCAGATCAGAGGCGACAGGGTGGGGCTACACCTTC
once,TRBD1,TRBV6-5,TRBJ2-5,CASRGQGFKETQYF,TGTGCCAGCAGGGGACAGGGGTTCAAAGAGACCCAGTACTTC
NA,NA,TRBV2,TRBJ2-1,CASVNRDPGRNEQFF,TGTGCCAGCGTCAACAGGGATCCTGGACGCAATGAGCAGTTCTTC
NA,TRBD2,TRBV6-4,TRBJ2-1,CASSFVSSGGDEQFF,TGTGCCAGCAGTTTTGTGTCTAGCGGGGGAGATGAGCAGTTCTTC
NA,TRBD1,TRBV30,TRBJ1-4,CAWSPGQKNEKLFF,TGTGCCTGGAGCCCGGGACAGAAGAATGAAAAACTGTTTTTT
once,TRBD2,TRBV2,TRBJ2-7,CASRPRAGGSSYEQYF,TGTGCCAGCAGGCCTCGCGCGGGGGGTAGCTCCTACGAGCAGTACTTC
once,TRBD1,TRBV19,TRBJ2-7,CASSFYIGTDEQYF,TGTGCCAGTAGTTTCTATATCGGGACAGACGAGCAGTACTTC
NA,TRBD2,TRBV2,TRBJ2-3,CASSEVRLAGEGVRTDTQYF,TGTGCCAGCAGTGAAGTTCGGCTAGCGGGGGAGGGGGTACGCACAGATACGCAGTATTTT
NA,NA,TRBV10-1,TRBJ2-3,CASSESIGVTDTQYF,TGCGCCAGCAGTGAGTCGATCGGAGTGACAGATACGCAGTATTTT
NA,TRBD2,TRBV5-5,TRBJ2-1,CASSLEAGTFNEQFF,TGTGCCAGCAGCTTAGAAGCGGGAACCTTCAATGAGCAGTTCTTC
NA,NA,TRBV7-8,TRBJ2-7,CASSLASRNYEQYF,TGTGCCAGCAGCTTAGCTAGCCGTAACTACGAGCAGTACTTC
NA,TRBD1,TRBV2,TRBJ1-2,CASRAGTGVRYGYTF,TGTGCCAGCAGGGCGGGGACAGGGGTTCGCTATGGCTACACCTTC
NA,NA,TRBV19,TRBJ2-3,CASSNRDTQYF,TGTGCCAGTAGTAACAGAGATACGCAGTATTTT
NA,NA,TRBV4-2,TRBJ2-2,CASSPPISDGKQYTGELFF,TGTGCCAGCAGCCCACCTATTTCGGACGGGAAACAGTACACCGGGGAGCTGTTTTTT
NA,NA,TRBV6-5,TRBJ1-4,CASSYSSVTNEKLFF,TGTGCCAGCAGTTACTCTTCGGTAACGAATGAAAAACTGTTTTTT
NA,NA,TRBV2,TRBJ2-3,CASKKRAAGSPDTQYF,TGTGCCAGTAAAAAGCGGGCCGCCGGTTCCCCAGATACGCAGTATTTT
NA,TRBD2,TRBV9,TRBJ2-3,CASSVFRGGTDTQYF,TGTGCCAGCAGCGTATTCCGGGGGGGCACAGATACGCAGTATTTT
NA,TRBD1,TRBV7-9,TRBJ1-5,CASSPGTGFQPQHF,TGTGCCAGCAGTCCCGGGACAGGGTTTCAGCCCCAGCATTTT
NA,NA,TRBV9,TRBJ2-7,CASSVGAEQYF,TGTGCCAGCAGCGTAGGAGCGGAGCAGTACTTC
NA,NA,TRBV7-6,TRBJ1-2,CASSQVRASYGYTF,TGTGCCAGCAGTCAAGTCAGGGCAAGCTATGGCTACACCTTC
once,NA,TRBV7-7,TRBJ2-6,CASSLSSGANVLTF,TGTGCTAGCAGCCTGTCCTCTGGGGCCAACGTCCTGACTTTC
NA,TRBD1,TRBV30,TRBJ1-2,CAWSVPDRGLPGYTF,TGTGCCTGGAGTGTACCAGACAGGGGGCTGCCTGGCTACACCTTC
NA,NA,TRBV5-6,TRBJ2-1,CASSRPTEQFF,TGTGCCAGCAGCCGGCCGACAGAGCAGTTCTTC
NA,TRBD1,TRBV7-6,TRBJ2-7,CASTLSRPGQGANEQYF,TGTGCCAGCACCCTATCACGTCCGGGACAGGGGGCTAACGAGCAGTACTTC
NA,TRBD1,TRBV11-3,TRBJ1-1,CASSSNVLAHRGRGQAFF,TGTGCCAGCAGCTCAAACGTACTCGCCCACAGGGGGCGCGGGCAAGCTTTCTTT
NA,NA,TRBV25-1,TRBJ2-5,CASRKGVLKKETQYF,TGTGCCAGCCGCAAAGGGGTCCTAAAAAAAGAGACCCAGTACTTC
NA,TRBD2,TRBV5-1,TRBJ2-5,CASSQGPRTSGQETQYF,TGCGCCAGCAGCCAGGGGCCTCGGACTAGCGGCCAAGAGACCCAGTACTTC
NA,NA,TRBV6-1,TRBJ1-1,CASGNRDNLSTEAFF,TGTGCCAGCGGGAACCGGGACAATTTATCCACTGAAGCTTTCTTT